The 8 T cell receptor beta chains given below trace back to one sample, sequenced in a study of CD8 T cells in Susac syndrome (dated by TCRdb to between 2019 and 2020). The library was produced with the immunoSEQ multiplex PCR assay. RNA was extracted with the RNeasy kit and roughly 0.45 to 1 ug was reverse transcribed using random hexamers. TCRdb applied fastp at Q25 and MiXCR to the public reads, then kept only in-frame beta chains. Entries are consolidated by CDR3 protein sequence, retaining the most common genes and DNA. Recorded for this sample are 150,000 to 200,000 distinct CDR3 sequences; 93% of them occurred a single time. 0.1% to 0.12% of the sample is in the top ten clones. The sequenced sample consisted of CD4+ T cells from PBMCs. The receptors come from a human donor in good health.

This clonotype was detected a few times. V is TRBV5-1 and J is TRBJ2-1, with D possibly being TRBD1 or TRBD2 (5 bases each). This CDR3 spans 15 amino acids. Trimming shortened V by 4 bases and J by 3 bases, and 14 bases separated the two germline ends. From germline, CDR1 is SGHRS and CDR2 YFSETQ. The DNA for the CDR3 is TGCGCCAGCAGCGGGGACCTAGCAATCTACAATGAGCAGTTCTTC. Translation: CASSGDLAIYNEQFF.

The CDR3 loop reads CASSNRGPYEQYF. For the CDR3, the DNA is TGTGCCAGCAGCAACCGGGGACCCTACGAGCAGTACTTC. The V call is TRBV7-2, the J call TRBJ2-7, with D perhaps being TRBD1 or TRBD2 (5 bases each). Per germline, CDR1 SGHTA and CDR2 FQGNSA. The CDR3 contains 13 residues. V dropped 5 bases and J dropped 2 bases, with 10 bases sitting between them.

The chain recombines TRBV7-2 with TRBJ2-2; D remains ambiguous. The CDR3 length is 13 residues. Germline lookup yields CDR1 SGHTA and CDR2 FQGNSA. Trimming took 5 bases from V and 3 from J, leaving 7 bases between them. The CDR3 here is CASSRPYTGELFF. CDR3 nucleotides: TGTGCCAGCAGCCGACCATACACCGGGGAGCTGTTTTTT.

The chain links TRBV5-1 to TRBJ2-3; 8 bases agree with TRBD2. The junction had 19 bases not matched to a gene; V was cut back by 3 bases and J by 1 base. In germline, CDR1 is SGHRS, CDR2 YFSETQ. CDR3 length equals 20 residues. Here the CDR3 reads CASSSWRSSDGAGGTDTQYF. The CDR3 DNA reads as TGCGCCAGCAGCTCCTGGCGGTCATCGGATGGAGCGGGGGGCACAGATACGCAGTATTTT. The full variable domain, rest sourced from reference TRBV5-1 and TRBJ2-3, is KAGVTQTPRYLIKTRGQQVTLSCSPISGHRSVSWYQQTPGQGLQFLFEYFSETQRNKGNFPGRFSGRQFSNSRSEMNVSTLELGDSALYLCASSSWRSSDGAGGTDTQYFGPGTRLTVL.

The J gene is TRBJ2-7, the V gene TRBV28, with a possible D match to TRBD1 (6 bases). Germline V gene sequence: CDR1 MDHEN, CDR2 SYDVKM. V gave up 7 bases and J gave up 1 base, with 14 bases separating them. The CDR3 is 14 residues long. CDR3 sequence reads: CASNEHRASYEQYF. The CDR3 DNA sequence: TGTGCCAGCAACGAACACAGGGCGTCCTACGAGCAGTACTTC.

The chain carries TRBV18 and TRBJ1-3; no clear D gene. The CDR3 has 17 amino acids. Germline V CDR1 and CDR2: KGHSH, LQKENI. V lost 4 bases and J 0 bases, leaving 16 bases between the germline ends. The CDR3 region has the DNA TGTGCCAGCTCACTTTCACCTCCTGCCGTCTCTGGAAACACCATATATTTT. The encoded protein is CASSLSPPAVSGNTIYF.

The J gene is TRBJ2-3, the V gene TRBV12-3 or TRBV12-4, with D perhaps TRBD1 (5 bases). This CDR3 is built from 15 residues. The V and J ends lost 0 bases and 1 base respectively, with 8 bases between them. CDR3 loop: CASSLAVGRTDTQYF. The CDR3 DNA follows: TGTGCCAGCAGTTTAGCGGTGGGGCGCACAGATACGCAGTATTTT.

The genes are TRBV20-1 and TRBJ1-5; D possibly corresponds to TRBD1 (6 bases). This CDR3 is built from 12 residues. Germline values: CDR1 DFQATT, CDR2 SNEGSKA (reference sequence). V shed 3 bases and J shed 6 bases, with 9 bases lying between them. The CDR3 region has the DNA TGCAGTGCTAGGGCAGGGGCTCAGCCCCAGCATTTT. Translating it yields CSARAGAQPQHF.